Listed below are T cell receptor beta chains from one sample, sequenced in a study of blood T cell repertoires in COVID-19. The data were produced by immunoSEQ multiplex PCR, yet TCRdb's version contains in-frame clones alone and is incomplete. The sample records 170,000 or so clones, around 83% being singletons. The specimen was peripheral blood. These TCRs come from a human donor in a cohort sampled during active COVID-19. The CDR3 runs from the conserved cysteine through the conserved F or W. D genes are given only for firm matches. A row's size may be missing; if present it is once, few, many or a size class.

J	V	D	size	CDR3	DNA
TRBJ2-7	TRBV20-1	-	once	CSALGGQRQYF	TGCAGTGCTTTAGGAGGGCAGCGGCAGTACTTC
TRBJ1-2	TRBV5-4	-	once	CASSPGTSSNYGYTF	TGTGCCAGCAGCCCGGGGACTTCCAGTAACTATGGCTACACCTTC
TRBJ2-1	TRBV11-2	-	-	CASSLGQGSYNEQFF	TGTGCCAGCAGCTTAGGGCAGGGATCCTACAATGAGCAGTTCTTC
TRBJ1-2	TRBV3-1/TRBV3-2	TRBD1	-	CASSRGDSFNYGYTF	TGTGCCAGCAGCAGGGGGGACAGCTTTAACTATGGCTACACCTTC
TRBJ2-1	TRBV7-9	-	-	CASSPRAGAYNEQFF	TGTGCCAGCAGCCCCCGGGCAGGGGCCTACAATGAGCAGTTCTTC
TRBJ1-4	TRBV25-1	-	-	CASSESRGGGEKLFF	TGTGCCAGCAGTGAAAGTAGGGGGGGCGGTGAAAAACTGTTTTTT
TRBJ1-2	TRBV7-3	TRBD1	-	CASSPGQGAIYGYTF	TGTGCCAGCAGCCCGGGACAGGGGGCGATCTATGGCTACACCTTC
TRBJ2-7	TRBV7-8	TRBD1	-	CASSLTGGAAKNEQYF	TGTGCCAGCAGCTTAACAGGGGGCGCTGCCAAGAACGAGCAGTACTTC
TRBJ2-5	TRBV19	-	-	CASSIDSLGGETQYF	TGTGCCAGTAGTATAGATTCGCTGGGGGGAGAGACCCAGTACTTC
TRBJ2-1	TRBV6-5	TRBD1	once	CASSLDRVFSEQFF	TGTGCCAGCAGTTTGGACAGGGTCTTTAGTGAGCAGTTCTTC
TRBJ2-7	TRBV9	TRBD2	-	CASSARVGGSYEQYF	TGTGCCAGCAGCGCCCGGGTTGGCGGGAGCTACGAGCAGTACTTC
TRBJ2-2	TRBV7-3	-	-	CASSLSYTGELFF	TGTGCCAGCAGCTTGTCCTACACCGGGGAGCTGTTTTTT